Listed here is a single T cell receptor beta chain. Its antigen is undetermined. Measured with immunoSEQ multiplex PCR; TCRdb has only the in-frame clones, and not every one. The top ten hold around 2.8% of the sample, which has 84,000 or so clones, about 92% seen once. This sample is drawn from a study of T cell responses to AZD1222 COVID-19 vaccine. Study-wide findings and caveats: At 160-218 and 743-854, vaccine-associated CD4 TCRs were dominant, and they spanned spike. The study sampled repertoires only after the peak T cell response. Seropositive status at baseline applied to only 5 to 7 AZD1222 recipients.

The CDR3 runs 11 residues. Germline V lookup: CDR1 SEHNR, CDR2 FQNEAQ (reference sequence). V was shortened by 5 bases and J by 5 bases, with 3 bases between the two germline ends. The chain links TRBV7-9 to TRBJ1-4, with D unresolved. The material sequenced was peripheral blood, taken on day 0 of AZD1222 vaccination. The source is an adult in good health. DNA of the CDR3: TGTGCCAGCAGCATAAATGAAAAACTGTTTTTT. Protein sequence: CASSINEKLFF. The complete variable domain, with remaining parts taken from reference TRBV7-9 and TRBJ1-4, reads DTGVSQNPRHKITKRGQNVTFRCDPISEHNRLYWYRQTLGQGPEFLTYFQNEAQLEKSRLLSDRFSAERPKGSFSTLEIQRTEQGDSAMYLCASSINEKLFFGSGTQLSVL.